This T cell receptor beta chain was recovered during a study of T cells after yellow fever vaccination. Findings and caveats of the study: Bulk-population clonotypes that are abundant could appear as contaminants in FACS-sorted repertoires.

A note on this clonotype: Antigen: not known. The junction departs from the called germline gene at one end, perhaps through a read error.

Each CDR3 protein is one row after TCRdb ran MiXCR on the 5' RACE reads. The table lists 450,000 to 550,000 distinct CDR3 sequences, roughly a fifth of them singletons. CDR1 and CDR2 from the germline V gene are SGHRS and YFSETQ. CDR3 length: 15 residues. The chain carries TRBV5-1 and TRBJ2-7; 9 nucleotides align to TRBD1. The sample here was PBMCs, taken 15 days after the yellow fever booster vaccination. This TCR came from a man aged 25 to 40 who received the YFV17D yellow fever vaccine. The chain's CDR3 is CASSFTDRGSSEQYF. The CDR3 coding sequence is TGCGCCAGCAGCTTCACCGACAGGGGGTCCTCCGAGCAGTACTTC.